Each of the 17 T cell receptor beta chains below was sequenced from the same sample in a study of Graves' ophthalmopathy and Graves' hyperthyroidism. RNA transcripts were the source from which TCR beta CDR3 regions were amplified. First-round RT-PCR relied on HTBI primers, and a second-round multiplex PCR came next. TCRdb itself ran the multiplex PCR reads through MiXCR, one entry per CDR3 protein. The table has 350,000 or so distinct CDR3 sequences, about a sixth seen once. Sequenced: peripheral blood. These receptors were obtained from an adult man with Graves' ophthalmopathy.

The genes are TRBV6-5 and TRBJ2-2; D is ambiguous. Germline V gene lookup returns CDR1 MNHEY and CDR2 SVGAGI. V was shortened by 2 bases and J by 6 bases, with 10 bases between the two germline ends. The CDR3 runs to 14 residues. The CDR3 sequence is CASSYDRAAGELFF. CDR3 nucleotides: TGTGCCAGCAGTTACGACCGGGCGGCCGGGGAGCTGTTTTTT.

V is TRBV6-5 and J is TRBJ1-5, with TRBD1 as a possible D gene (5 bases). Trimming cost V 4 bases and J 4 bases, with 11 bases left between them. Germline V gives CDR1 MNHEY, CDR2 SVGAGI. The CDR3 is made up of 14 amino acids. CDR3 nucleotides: TGTGCCAGCAGTTCCCTCGGGACTAATCAGCCCCAGCATTTT. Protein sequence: CASSSLGTNQPQHF.

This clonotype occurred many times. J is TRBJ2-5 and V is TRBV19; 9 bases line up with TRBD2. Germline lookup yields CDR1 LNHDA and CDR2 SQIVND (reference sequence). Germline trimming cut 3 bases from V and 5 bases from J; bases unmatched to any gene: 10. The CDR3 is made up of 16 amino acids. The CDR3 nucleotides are TGTGCCAGTAGTATGGAATCCGGGACTAGCCGGGAGACCCAGTACTTC. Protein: CASSMESGTSRETQYF.

The CDR3 region is CASSQHDRDNSPLHF. CDR3 DNA: TGTGCCAGCAGCCAACATGACAGAGATAATTCACCCCTCCACTTT. This chain connects TRBV3-1 to TRBJ1-6, with D possibly TRBD1 on 5 matching bases. Germline V gene sequence: CDR1 LGHDT, CDR2 YNNKEL (reference sequence). This CDR3 contains 15 residues. V was trimmed by 2 bases and J by 5 bases, leaving 10 bases between them. The whole variable domain, filled in from reference TRBV3-1 and TRBJ1-6, reads DTAVSQTPKYLVTQMGNDKSIKCEQNLGHDTMYWYKQDSKKFLKIMFSYNNKELIINETVPNRFSPKSPDKAHLNLHINSLELGDSAVYFCASSQHDRDNSPLHFGNGTRLTVT.

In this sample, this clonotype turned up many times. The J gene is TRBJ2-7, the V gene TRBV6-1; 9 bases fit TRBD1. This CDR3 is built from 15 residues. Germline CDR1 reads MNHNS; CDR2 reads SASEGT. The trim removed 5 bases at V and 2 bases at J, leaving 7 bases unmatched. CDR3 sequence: CASSNPGQGAYEQYF. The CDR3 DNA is TGTGCCAGCAGTAATCCGGGACAGGGCGCCTACGAGCAGTACTTC.

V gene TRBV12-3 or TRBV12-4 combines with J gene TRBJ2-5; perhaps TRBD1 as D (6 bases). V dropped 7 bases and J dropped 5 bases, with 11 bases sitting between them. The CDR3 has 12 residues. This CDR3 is CASNLTGETQYF. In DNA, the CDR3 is TGTGCCAGCAACCTAACAGGGGAGACCCAGTACTTC.

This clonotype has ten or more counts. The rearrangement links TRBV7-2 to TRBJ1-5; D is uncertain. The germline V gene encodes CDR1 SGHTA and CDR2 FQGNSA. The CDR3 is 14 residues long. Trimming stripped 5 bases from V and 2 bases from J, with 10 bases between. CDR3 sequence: CASSENPGNQPQHF. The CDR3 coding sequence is TGTGCCAGCAGCGAGAACCCAGGCAATCAGCCCCAGCATTTT.

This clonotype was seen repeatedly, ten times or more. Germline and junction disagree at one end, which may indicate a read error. CDR3 amino acids: CASSLGTGLNQPQHF. Here the CDR3 DNA reads TGCGCCAGCAGCTTGGGGACAGGATTGAATCAGCCCCAGCATTTT. The gene calls are TRBV7-2 and TRBJ1-5, with 8 bases identical to TRBD1. The CDR3 is made up of 15 amino acids. Germline CDR1 is SGHTA and CDR2 is FQGNSA.

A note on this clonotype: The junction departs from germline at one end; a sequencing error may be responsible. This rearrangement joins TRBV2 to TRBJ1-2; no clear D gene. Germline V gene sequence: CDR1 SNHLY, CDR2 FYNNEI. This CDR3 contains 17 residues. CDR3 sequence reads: CASSGRMFLRVNDGYTF. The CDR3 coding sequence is TGTGCCAGCAGTGGAAGGATGTTTCTTAGGGTTAACGATGGCTACACCTTC.

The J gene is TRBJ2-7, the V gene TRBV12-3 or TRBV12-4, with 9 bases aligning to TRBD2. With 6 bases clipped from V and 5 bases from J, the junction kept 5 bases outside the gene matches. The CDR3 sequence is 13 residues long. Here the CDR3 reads CASRSGRKNEQYF. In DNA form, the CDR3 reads TGTGCCAGCAGAAGCGGGAGGAAGAACGAGCAGTACTTC.

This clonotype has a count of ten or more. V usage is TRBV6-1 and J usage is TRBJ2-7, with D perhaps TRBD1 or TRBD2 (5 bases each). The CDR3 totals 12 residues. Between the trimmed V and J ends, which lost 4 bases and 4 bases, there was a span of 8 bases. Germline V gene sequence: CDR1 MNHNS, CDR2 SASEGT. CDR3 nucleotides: TGTGCCAGCAGTGCCTGGGGGTACGAGCAGTACTTC. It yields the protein CASSAWGYEQYF.

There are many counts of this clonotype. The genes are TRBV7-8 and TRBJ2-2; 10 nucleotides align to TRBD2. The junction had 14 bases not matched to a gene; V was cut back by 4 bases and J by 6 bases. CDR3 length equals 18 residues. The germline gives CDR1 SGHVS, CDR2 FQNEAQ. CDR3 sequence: CASSSRYPSGGSPGELFF. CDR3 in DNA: TGTGCCAGCAGCTCCCGATACCCTAGCGGGGGTTCGCCCGGGGAGCTGTTTTTT.

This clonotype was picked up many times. The CDR3 DNA is TGCAGTGCTCCTGACAGGGAGCGCGACTATAATTCACCCCTCCACTTT. Its protein product is CSAPDRERDYNSPLHF. The J gene is TRBJ1-6, the V gene TRBV20-1; TRBD1 matches 7 bases. The V segment lost 5 bases and the J segment 3 bases; nucleotides outside the gene matches: 10. The CDR3 has 16 residues. Germline loops: CDR1 DFQATT, CDR2 SNEGSKA (reference sequence).

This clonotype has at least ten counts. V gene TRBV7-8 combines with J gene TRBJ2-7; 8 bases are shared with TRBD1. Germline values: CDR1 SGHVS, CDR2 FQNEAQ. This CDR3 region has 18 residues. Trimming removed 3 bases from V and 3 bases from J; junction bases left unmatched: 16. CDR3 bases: TGTGCCAGCAGCTTGGTGGATTCGACAGGGGACAGTTTCTACGAGCAGTACTTC. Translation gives CASSLVDSTGDSFYEQYF.

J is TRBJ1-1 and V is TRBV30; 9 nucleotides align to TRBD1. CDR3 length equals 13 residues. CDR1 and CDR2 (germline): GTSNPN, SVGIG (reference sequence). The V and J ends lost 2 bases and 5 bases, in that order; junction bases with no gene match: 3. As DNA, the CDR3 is TGTGCCTGGAGTTACGGACAGGGGACTGAAGCTTTCTTT. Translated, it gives CAWSYGQGTEAFF.

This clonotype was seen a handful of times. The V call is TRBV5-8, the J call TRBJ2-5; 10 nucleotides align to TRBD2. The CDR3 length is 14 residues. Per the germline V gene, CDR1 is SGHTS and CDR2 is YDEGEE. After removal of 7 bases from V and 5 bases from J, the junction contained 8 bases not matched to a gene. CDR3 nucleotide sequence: TGTGCCAGCCGAATACTAGCGGGGACGGAGACCCAGTACTTC. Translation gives CASRILAGTETQYF.

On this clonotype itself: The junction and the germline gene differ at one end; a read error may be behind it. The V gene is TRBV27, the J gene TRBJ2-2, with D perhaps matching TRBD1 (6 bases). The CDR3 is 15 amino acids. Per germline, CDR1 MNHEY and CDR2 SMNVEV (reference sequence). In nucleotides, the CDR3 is TGTGCCACCAGTGAGTCGACAGGTCCGAACGGGGAGCTGTTTTTT. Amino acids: CATSESTGPNGELFF.